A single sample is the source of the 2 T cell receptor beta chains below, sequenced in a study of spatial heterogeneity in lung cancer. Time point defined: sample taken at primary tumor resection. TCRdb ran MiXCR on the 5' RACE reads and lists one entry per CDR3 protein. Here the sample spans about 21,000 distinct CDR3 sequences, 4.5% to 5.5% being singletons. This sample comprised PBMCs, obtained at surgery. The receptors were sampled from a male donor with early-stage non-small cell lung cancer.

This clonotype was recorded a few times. Here the CDR3 DNA reads TGTGCCAGCACCCCTACGACAGGGATGAACACCGGGGAGCTGTTTTTT. This translates into CASTPTTGMNTGELFF. This chain links TRBV6-1 with TRBJ2-2, with 7 nucleotides matching TRBD1. V was pared by 7 bases and J by 1 base, with 9 bases of the junction left unmatched. The CDR3 is 16 residues long. Germline assignment: CDR1 MNHNS and CDR2 SASEGT.

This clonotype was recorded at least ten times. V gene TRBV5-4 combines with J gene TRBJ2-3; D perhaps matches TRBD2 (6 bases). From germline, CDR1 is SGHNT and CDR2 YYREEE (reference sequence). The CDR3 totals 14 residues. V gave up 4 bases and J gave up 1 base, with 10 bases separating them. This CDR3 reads CASSPGTGTDTQYF. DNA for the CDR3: TGTGCCAGCAGCCCGGGGACTGGCACAGATACGCAGTATTTT.